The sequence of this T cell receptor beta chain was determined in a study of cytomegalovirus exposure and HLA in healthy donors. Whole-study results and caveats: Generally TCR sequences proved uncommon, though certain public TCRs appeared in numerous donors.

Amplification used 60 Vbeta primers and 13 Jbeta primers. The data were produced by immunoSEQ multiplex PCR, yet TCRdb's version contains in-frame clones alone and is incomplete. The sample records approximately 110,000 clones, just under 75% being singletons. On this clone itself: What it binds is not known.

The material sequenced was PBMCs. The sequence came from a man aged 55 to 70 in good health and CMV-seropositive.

The CDR3 sequence is CASRRTGTPTDTQYF. CDR3 in DNA: TGTGCCAGCCGACGGACCGGGACTCCCACAGATACGCAGTATTTT. The V call is TRBV19, the J call TRBJ2-3, with a tentative D call TRBD2 (6 bases). With 9 bases removed from V and 2 bases from J, the gap between germline ends came to 18 bases. The germline V gene has CDR1 LNHDA and CDR2 SQIVND (reference sequence). The CDR3 contains 15 residues.